This TCR beta chain was captured by sequencing in a study of regulatory T cells in long-lasting Graves disease. Time point described: newly diagnosed GD, antithyroid drugs for less than 3 months. Extracted RNA from PBMCs served as the source of the TCR library. CDR3 size: 13 residues. Trimming removed 0 bases at V and 7 bases at J, with 7 bases between. Germline CDR1 is SGHAT and CDR2 is FQNNGV. Library construction for TCR beta used iRepertoire HTBI primers and Arm-PCR of CDR3 regions. TCRdb redid the calling of the multiplex PCR reads with MiXCR, one entry per CDR3 protein. The sample carries around 480,000 distinct CDR3 sequences, around 15% recorded once. The data were also submitted as part of a second study, on T cells in Graves' hyperthyroidism and ophthalmopathy.

The V call is TRBV11-2, the J call TRBJ1-5; D unclear. This TCR was sampled from a woman aged 40 to 65 with Graves disease. The sample consisted of peripheral blood mononuclear cells (PBMCs), taken at new diagnosis, from a patient treated with antithyroid drugs. This chain's CDR3 is CASSLDGWQPQHF. In DNA, the CDR3 is TGTGCCAGCAGCTTAGATGGTTGGCAGCCCCAGCATTTT. The variable domain in full, with the rest retrieved from reference TRBV11-2 and TRBJ1-5, is EAGVAQSPRYKIIEKRQSVAFWCNPISGHATLYWYQQILGQGPKLLIQFQNNGVVDDSQLPKDRFSAERLKGVDSTLKIQPAKLEDSAVYLCASSLDGWQPQHFGDGTRLSIL.